This T cell receptor beta chain appears in the sequencing data of a study of PD-1 blockade in classical Hodgkin lymphoma. Points from the study as a whole: Causes of the repertoire differences remain undefined, possibly disease activity or prior therapy. Newly diagnosed and completely responding patients shared comparable baseline diversity. Relapsed/refractory patients reportedly had the lowest baseline TCR diversity, below newly diagnosed patients, who were below healthy donors. A significant rise in TCR diversity was seen by C4D1 for CD4+ cells but not for CD8+ cells.

Time point: cycle 4 day 1 (C4D1), after more than five weeks of nivolumab. Each patient relapsed following autologous stem cell transplantation, and prior brentuximab vedotin exposure differed. From thawed PBMCs, CD4+ T cells were purified using magnetic negative selection. Profiled with immunoSEQ multiplex PCR; TCRdb holds only in-frame clones, not every one. The repertoire holds around 31,000 clones, with about 81% as singletons. Of note for this clone: Its antigen is still unknown. The junction does not match germline at one end; this may be a read error.

This CDR3 contains 14 residues. Germline CDR1 and CDR2: MNHEY and SVGAGI. The clonotype originates from a human donor with classical Hodgkin lymphoma. The source was CD4+ T cells from blood, collected before the fourth cycle of nivolumab. The genes are TRBV6-5 and TRBJ2-7, with D possibly TRBD1 on 6 matching bases. CDR3: CASSHSGQPYEQYF. CDR3 in DNA: TGTGCCAGCAGTCACTCTGGACAGCCCTACGAGCAGTACTTC.